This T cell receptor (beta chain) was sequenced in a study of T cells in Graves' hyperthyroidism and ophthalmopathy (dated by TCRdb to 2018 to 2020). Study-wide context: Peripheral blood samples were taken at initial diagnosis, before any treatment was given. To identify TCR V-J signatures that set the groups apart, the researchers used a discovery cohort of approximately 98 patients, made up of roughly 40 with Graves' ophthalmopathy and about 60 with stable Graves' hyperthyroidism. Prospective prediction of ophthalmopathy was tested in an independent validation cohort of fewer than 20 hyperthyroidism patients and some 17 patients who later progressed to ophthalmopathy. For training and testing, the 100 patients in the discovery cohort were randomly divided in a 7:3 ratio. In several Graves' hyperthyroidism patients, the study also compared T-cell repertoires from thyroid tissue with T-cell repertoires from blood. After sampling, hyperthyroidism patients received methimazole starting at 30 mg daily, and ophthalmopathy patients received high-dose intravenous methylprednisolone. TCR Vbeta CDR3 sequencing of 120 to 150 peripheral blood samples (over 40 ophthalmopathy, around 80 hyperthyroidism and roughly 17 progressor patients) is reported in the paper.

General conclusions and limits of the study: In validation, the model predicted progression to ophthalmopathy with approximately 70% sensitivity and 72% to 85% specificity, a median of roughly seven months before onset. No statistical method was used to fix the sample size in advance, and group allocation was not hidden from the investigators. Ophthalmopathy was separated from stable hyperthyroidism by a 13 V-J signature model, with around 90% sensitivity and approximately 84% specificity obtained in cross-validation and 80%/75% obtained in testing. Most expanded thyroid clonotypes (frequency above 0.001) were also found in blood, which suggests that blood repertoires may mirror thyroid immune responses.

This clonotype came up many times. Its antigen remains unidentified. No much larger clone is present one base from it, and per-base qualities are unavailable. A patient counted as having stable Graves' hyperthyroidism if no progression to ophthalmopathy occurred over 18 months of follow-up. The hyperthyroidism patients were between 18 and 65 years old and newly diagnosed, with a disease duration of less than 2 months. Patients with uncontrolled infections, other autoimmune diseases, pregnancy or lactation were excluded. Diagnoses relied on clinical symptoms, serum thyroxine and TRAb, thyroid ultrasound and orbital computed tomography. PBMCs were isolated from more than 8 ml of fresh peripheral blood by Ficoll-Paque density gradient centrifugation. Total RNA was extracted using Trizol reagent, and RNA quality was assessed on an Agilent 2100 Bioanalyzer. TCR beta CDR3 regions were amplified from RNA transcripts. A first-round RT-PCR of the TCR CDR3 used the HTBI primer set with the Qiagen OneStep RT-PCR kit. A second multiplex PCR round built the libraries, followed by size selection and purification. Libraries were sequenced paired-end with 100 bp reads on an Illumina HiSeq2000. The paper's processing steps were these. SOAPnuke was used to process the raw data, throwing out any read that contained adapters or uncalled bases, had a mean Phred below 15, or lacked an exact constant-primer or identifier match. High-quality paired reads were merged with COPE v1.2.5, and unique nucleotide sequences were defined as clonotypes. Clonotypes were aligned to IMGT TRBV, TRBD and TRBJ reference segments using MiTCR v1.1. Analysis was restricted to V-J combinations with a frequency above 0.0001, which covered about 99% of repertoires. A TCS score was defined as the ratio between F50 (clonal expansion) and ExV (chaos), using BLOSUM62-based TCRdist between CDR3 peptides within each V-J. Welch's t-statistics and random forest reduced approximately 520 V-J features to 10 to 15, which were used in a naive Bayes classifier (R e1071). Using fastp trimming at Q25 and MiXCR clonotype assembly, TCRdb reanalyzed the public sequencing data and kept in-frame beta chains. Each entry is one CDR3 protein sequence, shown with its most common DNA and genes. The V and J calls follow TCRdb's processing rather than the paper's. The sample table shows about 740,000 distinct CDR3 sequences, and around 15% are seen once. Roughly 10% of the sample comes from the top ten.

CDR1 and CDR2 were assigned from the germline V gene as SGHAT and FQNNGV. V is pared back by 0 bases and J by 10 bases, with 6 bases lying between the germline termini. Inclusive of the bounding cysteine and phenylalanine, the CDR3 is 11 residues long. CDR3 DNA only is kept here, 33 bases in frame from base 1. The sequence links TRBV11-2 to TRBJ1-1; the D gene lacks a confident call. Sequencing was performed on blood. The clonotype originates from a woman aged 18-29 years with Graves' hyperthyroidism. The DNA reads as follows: TGTGCCAGCAGCTTAGATGCCGGAGCTTTCTTT. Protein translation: CASSLDAGAFF. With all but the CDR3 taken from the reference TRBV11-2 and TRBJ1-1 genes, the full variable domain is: EAGVAQSPRYKIIEKRQSVAFWCNPISGHATLYWYQQILGQGPKLLIQFQNNGVVDDSQLPKDRFSAERLKGVDSTLKIQPAKLEDSAVYLCASSLDAGAFFGQGTRLTVV.